This passage covers 30 T cell receptor beta chains from one sample sequenced in a study of cytomegalovirus exposure and HLA in healthy donors. PCR primers comprised 60 Vbeta and 13 Jbeta primers. TCRdb keeps only in-frame clones here, not all; method: immunoSEQ multiplex PCR. The profile covers approximately 280,000 clones, with around 90% appearing a single time and roughly 2% taken by the ten largest. The sample taken for sequencing was PBMCs. The receptors derive from a woman between 18 and 29 years old in good health and CMV-seronegative.

The genes are TRBV14 and TRBJ2-1; 7 positions match TRBD2. From germline, CDR1 is SGHDN and CDR2 FVKESK. Losses at the gene ends were 4 bases for V and 7 bases for J; bases not matched to a gene: 7. The CDR3 extends over 14 amino acids. The CDR3 DNA reads TGTGCCAGCAGCCGAAACCTAGCGGCGAATGAGCAGTTCTTC. Translation: CASSRNLAANEQFF.

The J gene is TRBJ1-2, the V gene TRBV6-5, with D possibly being TRBD1 (5 bases). Germline V gene data show CDR1 as MNHEY and CDR2 as SVGAGI. V was trimmed by 2 bases and J by 7 bases, leaving 11 bases between them. CDR3 size: 13 residues. CDR3 coding DNA: TGTGCCAGCAGTTACGGGGGGACGTTTGGCTACACCTTC. It encodes CASSYGGTFGYTF.

The CDR3 here is CASSQEARGIETQYF. CDR3 in DNA: TGTGCCAGCAGCCAAGAAGCGAGGGGGATAGAGACCCAGTACTTC. This chain connects TRBV14 to TRBJ2-5, with a weak D call TRBD1 (6 bases). The germline CDR1 and CDR2 sequences are SGHDN and FVKESK. The CDR3 length is 15 residues. V gave up 0 bases and J gave up 4 bases, with 12 bases separating them.

This clone has just one count. The V gene is TRBV28, the J gene TRBJ1-1; 7 bases agree with TRBD1. The V and J ends lost 1 base and 7 bases, in that order; junction bases with no gene match: 12. Germline loops: CDR1 MDHEN, CDR2 SYDVKM. This CDR3 has 16 residues. In DNA, the CDR3 is TGTGCCAGCAGTTTATTACCGGGACAGCAGAAAGATGAAGCTTTCTTT. The encoded protein is CASSLLPGQQKDEAFF.

The rearrangement joins TRBV5-1 to TRBJ1-1; TRBD1 agrees at 12 bases. Germline V gene data show CDR1 as SGHRS and CDR2 as YFSETQ. Trimming took 2 bases from V and 0 from J; bases not matched to a gene: 2. CDR3 length: 16 residues. The CDR3 spells CASSFGTGGVNTEAFF. The CDR3 coding sequence is TGCGCCAGCAGCTTCGGGACAGGGGGCGTGAACACTGAAGCTTTCTTT.

The chain links TRBV13 to TRBJ2-1, with 11 positions matching TRBD2. With V trimmed by 5 bases and J by 9 bases, 9 bases remained unmatched. CDR3 length: 15 amino acids. CDR1 and CDR2 (germline): PRHDT, FYEKMQ (reference sequence). The DNA for the CDR3 is TGTGCCAGCAGCGCCCTTAGCGGGGGGGCGGCTGAGCAGTTCTTC. Its protein is CASSALSGGAAEQFF. Together with reference TRBV13 and TRBJ2-1, the CDR3 gives the full variable domain: AAGVIQSPRHLIKEKRETATLKCYPIPRHDTVYWYQQGPGQDPQFLISFYEKMQSDKGSIPDRFSAQQFSDYHSELNMSSLELGDSALYFCASSALSGGAAEQFFGPGTRLTVL.

This chain links TRBV5-1 with TRBJ2-3; the D gene is possibly TRBD2 (6 bases). V shed 3 bases and J shed 3 bases, with 11 bases lying between them. This CDR3 is 14 amino acids long. The V gene's germline CDR1 is SGHRS and CDR2 YFSETQ. CDR3 sequence reads: CASSSVAGTDTQYF. The CDR3 DNA follows: TGCGCCAGCAGCTCGGTGGCGGGGACAGATACGCAGTATTTT.

The V call is TRBV6-5, the J call TRBJ1-2, with 8 positions matching TRBD1. The CDR3 is 15 amino acids. V was pared by 7 bases and J by 4 bases, with 11 bases of the junction left unmatched. The germline V gene has CDR1 MNHEY and CDR2 SVGAGI. CDR3 region: CASTTGQGGIYGYTF. CDR3 in DNA: TGTGCCAGCACGACCGGACAGGGAGGTATCTATGGCTACACCTTC.

The chain recombines TRBV29-1 with TRBJ1-5; D unresolved. This CDR3 contains 19 residues. Germline CDR1 reads SQVTM; CDR2 reads ANQGSEA. The ends were cut back, 7 bases at V and 5 bases at J, with 33 bases in the middle. CDR3 sequence: CSAPRGREEIPRCYQPQHF. The DNA for the CDR3 is TGCAGCGCCCCTCGGGGTAGGGAGGAAATCCCTCGATGTTATCAGCCCCAGCATTTT.

The chain recombines TRBV9 with TRBJ2-5; 10 positions agree with TRBD2. With 3 bases clipped from V and 4 bases from J, the junction kept 9 bases outside the gene matches. The CDR3 spans 16 residues. CDR1 SGDLS and CDR2 YYNGEE come from the germline V gene. In nucleotides, the CDR3 is TGTGCCAGCAGCGGACTACTAAGCGGGGGGGCAGAGACCCAGTACTTC. This codes for CASSGLLSGGAETQYF. The variable domain in full, completed from reference TRBV9 and TRBJ2-5, reads DSGVTQTPKHLITATGQRVTLRCSPRSGDLSVYWYQQSLDQGLQFLIQYYNGEERAKGNILERFSAQQFPDLHSELNLSSLELGDSALYFCASSGLLSGGAETQYFGPGTRLLVL.

V usage is TRBV2 and J usage is TRBJ2-5; no clear D gene. Trimming cost V 8 bases and J 4 bases, with 20 bases left between them. There are 15 residues in the CDR3. In germline, CDR1 is SNHLY, CDR2 FYNNEI. In DNA, the CDR3 is TGTGCCAGCGTTCGGTTCCTCTCGCCCGGAGAGACCCAGTACTTC. Protein product: CASVRFLSPGETQYF.

V gene TRBV9 combines with J gene TRBJ2-2; D perhaps matches TRBD2 (6 bases). The germline gives CDR1 SGDLS, CDR2 YYNGEE. V lost 0 bases and J lost 4, with 13 bases in between. The CDR3 runs 16 residues. CDR3 bases: TGTGCCAGCAGCGTAGAACTGGGGGGAACCACCGGGGAGCTGTTTTTT. Translated, it gives CASSVELGGTTGELFF.

The chain combines TRBV2 with TRBJ1-2, with D unclear. V shed 7 bases and J shed 4 bases, with 19 bases lying between them. The germline V gene has CDR1 SNHLY and CDR2 FYNNEI. The CDR3 consists of 15 residues. The CDR3 is CASNRRPHGSYGYTF. CDR3 in DNA: TGTGCCAGCAACCGAAGACCCCACGGGTCCTATGGCTACACCTTC.

The genes are TRBV28 and TRBJ1-5, with 7 bases fitting TRBD1. The CDR3 length is 14 residues. Germline trimming cut 6 bases from V and 3 bases from J; bases unmatched to any gene: 5. Germline CDR1 is MDHEN and CDR2 is SYDVKM. The CDR3 here is CASRSGTVNQPQHF. CDR3 bases: TGTGCCAGCAGATCCGGGACAGTCAATCAGCCCCAGCATTTT.

The V call is TRBV5-4, the J call TRBJ2-2; 16 bases line up with TRBD2. CDR3 length: 19 residues. Germline CDR1 SGHNT, CDR2 YYREEE (reference sequence). J was trimmed by 2 bases and V by 3 bases; bases with no gene match: 7. DNA for the CDR3: TGTGCCAGCAGCTCCGGGGGACTAGCGGGGGGGTTAAACACCGGGGAGCTGTTTTTT. Its protein is CASSSGGLAGGLNTGELFF.

The chain has TRBV9 and TRBJ2-7; TRBD1 agrees at 9 bases. CDR1 and CDR2 from the germline V gene are SGDLS and YYNGEE. Germline trimming cut 3 bases from V and 5 bases from J; bases unmatched to any gene: 3. The CDR3 sequence is 13 residues long. CDR3 DNA: TGTGCCAGCAGCGGGACAGGGGAGGACGAGCAGTACTTC. As protein: CASSGTGEDEQYF.

The chain combines TRBV19 with TRBJ1-5; D might be TRBD1 (5 bases). The CDR3 consists of 14 residues. Between the trimmed V and J ends, which lost 4 bases and 6 bases, there was a span of 13 bases. Germline V CDR1 and CDR2: LNHDA, SQIVND (reference sequence). The CDR3 bases are TGTGCCAGTAGTAACAGGAGTTTAGGTCAGCCCCAGCATTTT. Amino acids: CASSNRSLGQPQHF.

This clone was seen only once. The chain uses TRBV5-4 and TRBJ1-2, with D possibly TRBD1 on 5 matching bases. This CDR3 is built from 14 residues. Trimming removed 4 bases from V and 6 bases from J, with 16 bases in between. Germline V CDR1 and CDR2: SGHNT, YYREEE (reference sequence). The CDR3 sequence: CASSARQGWDGYTF. The CDR3 DNA reads TGTGCCAGCAGCGCTCGGCAGGGATGGGATGGCTACACCTTC.

The V and J genes are TRBV5-1 and TRBJ2-1; 9 positions agree with TRBD2. Per the germline V gene, CDR1 is SGHRS and CDR2 is YFSETQ. There are 16 residues in the CDR3. J gave up 9 bases and V 4 bases, and 14 bases lay outside the gene matches. This CDR3 reads CASSPPGTSPTVEQFF. In DNA, the CDR3 is TGCGCCAGCAGCCCGCCCGGGACTAGCCCCACAGTTGAGCAGTTCTTC.

The gene calls are TRBV19 and TRBJ2-2, with 7 bases that match TRBD1. CDR1 is LNHDA, CDR2 SQIVND, per germline (reference sequence). Trimming cost V 3 bases and J 4 bases; bases outside gene matches: 2. The CDR3 runs 14 residues. CDR3 protein: CASSMTGSTGELFF. CDR3 sequence (DNA): TGTGCCAGTAGTATGACAGGGAGCACCGGGGAGCTGTTTTTT. Full variable domain (outside the CDR3, taken from reference TRBV19 and TRBJ2-2): DGGITQSPKYLFRKEGQNVTLSCEQNLNHDAMYWYRQDPGQGLRLIYYSQIVNDFQKGDIAEGYSVSREKKESFPLTVTSAQKNPTAFYLCASSMTGSTGELFFGEGSRLTVL.

This clone came up a few times. A junction boundary mismatches the germline segment, possibly from a read error. V and J are TRBV11-2 and TRBJ1-4, with 8 bases matching TRBD1. Germline-derived CDR1 and CDR2 are SGHAT and FQNNGV. The CDR3 has 15 amino acids. The CDR3 bases are TGTGCCAGCAGCATAGACGCAGGGGGCGGTGAAAAACTGTTTTTT. Translating it yields CASSIDAGGGEKLFF.

The chain links TRBV18 to TRBJ1-3; D is undetermined. V lost 0 bases to trimming and J lost 4 bases, with 10 bases between them. From germline, CDR1 is KGHSH and CDR2 LQKENI. The CDR3 length is 15 residues. CDR3 residues: CASSPPSQSGNTIYF. In DNA form, the CDR3 reads TGTGCCAGCTCACCACCGAGCCAAAGCGGAAACACCATATATTTT. Filled out from reference TRBV18 and TRBJ1-3, the complete variable domain reads NAGVMQNPRHLVRRRGQEARLRCSPMKGHSHVYWYRQLPEEGLKFMVYLQKENIIDESGMPKERFSAEFPKEGPSILRIQQVVRGDSAAYFCASSPPSQSGNTIYFGEGSWLTVV.

This chain links TRBV21-1 with TRBJ2-7; TRBD1, the table's D call, was not compared with the DNA. TRBV21-1 is annotated as a pseudogene. This CDR3 region has 14 residues. The CDR3 DNA is TGTGCCAGCAGCACTGGGACACAGACCTACGAGCAGTACTTC. Translated: CASSTGTQTYEQYF.

This clone was counted a single time. The genes are TRBV6-5 and TRBJ1-2; 9 bases agree with TRBD1. J gave up 7 bases and V 5 bases, and 11 bases lay outside the gene matches. Germline V lookup: CDR1 MNHEY, CDR2 SVGAGI. The CDR3 consists of 15 residues. DNA for the CDR3: TGTGCCAGCAGTACCATGGACAGGGGAGGGTTTGGCTACACCTTC. This sequence encodes CASSTMDRGGFGYTF.

The rearrangement uses TRBV9 and TRBJ2-2, with D possibly TRBD2 on 6 matching bases. Trimming took off 7 bases at V and 6 bases at J, with 13 bases between the two ends. The CDR3 loop spans 13 amino acids. CDR1 SGDLS and CDR2 YYNGEE come from the germline V gene. The CDR3 protein is CASLGAGSGELFF. Written as DNA, the CDR3 is TGTGCCAGCCTCGGGGCGGGGTCCGGGGAGCTGTTTTTT.

The gene calls are TRBV2 and TRBJ2-3; TRBD2 matches 9 bases. The CDR3 contains 15 residues. Trimming cost V 6 bases and J 6 bases; bases outside gene matches: 10. Germline V gene lookup returns CDR1 SNHLY and CDR2 FYNNEI. CDR3 amino acids: CASRGPAGGGDTQYF. Written as DNA, the CDR3 is TGTGCCAGCAGGGGGCCAGCGGGGGGCGGGGATACGCAGTATTTT.

The chain couples TRBV2 to TRBJ2-6; 10 bases agree with TRBD1. There are 18 residues in the CDR3. Germline trimming cut 4 bases from V and 0 bases from J; bases unmatched to any gene: 6. Germline CDR1 SNHLY, CDR2 FYNNEI. The CDR3 DNA reads TGTGCCAGCAGTGCCCGGGACAGGGGACACTCTGGGGCCAACGTCCTGACTTTC. Translated: CASSARDRGHSGANVLTF.

The gene calls are TRBV15 and TRBJ1-3; D is unresolved. CDR1 and CDR2 (germline): LNHNV, YYDKDF (reference sequence). This CDR3 region has 17 residues. The ends were cut back, 0 bases at V and 0 bases at J, with 12 bases in the middle. CDR3 nucleotides: TGTGCCACCAGCAGAGATCTAGGTTCCTACTCTGGAAACACCATATATTTT. Residues: CATSRDLGSYSGNTIYF.

J is TRBJ2-5 and V is TRBV19; TRBD2 aligns across 8 bases. Trimming took 5 bases from V and 3 from J; bases not matched to a gene: 8. The CDR3 has 15 amino acids. Per germline, CDR1 LNHDA and CDR2 SQIVND (reference sequence). The CDR3, as DNA: TGTGCCAGTAGTCCGTGGGGGACTAGAAAAGAGACCCAGTACTTC. The encoded protein is CASSPWGTRKETQYF. Using reference TRBV19 and TRBJ2-5 for the parts outside the CDR3, the full variable domain is DGGITQSPKYLFRKEGQNVTLSCEQNLNHDAMYWYRQDPGQGLRLIYYSQIVNDFQKGDIAEGYSVSREKKESFPLTVTSAQKNPTAFYLCASSPWGTRKETQYFGPGTRLLVL.

This chain links TRBV6-1 with TRBJ1-1; TRBD1 aligns across 8 bases. The V segment lost 0 bases and the J segment 5 bases; nucleotides outside the gene matches: 5. Germline CDR1 is MNHNS and CDR2 is SASEGT. The CDR3 length is 15 residues. The CDR3 protein is CASSEAQGARTEAFF. The CDR3 DNA sequence: TGTGCCAGCAGTGAAGCCCAGGGGGCGAGGACTGAAGCTTTCTTT.